One sample yielded the 23 T cell receptor beta chains listed below, sequenced in a study of ipilimumab plus nivolumab after autologous stem cell transplantation. The protocol was immunoSEQ multiplex PCR, while the TCRdb copy is restricted to in-frame clones and leaves out a portion. Of approximately 15,000 clones listed, roughly 79% are singletons. The material was PBMCs, obtained in a trial of ipilimumab plus nivolumab as post-transplant consolidation. The receptors were gathered from a male donor with diffuse large B-cell lymphoma.

The rearrangement links TRBV28 to TRBJ2-5; TRBD1 aligns across 8 bases. There are 15 residues in the CDR3. V was pared by 6 bases and J by 5 bases, with 11 bases of the junction left unmatched. Germline V gives CDR1 MDHEN, CDR2 SYDVKM. The CDR3 sequence: CASRSTGGGKETQYF. CDR3 DNA sequence: TGTGCCAGCAGGAGTACAGGGGGAGGAAAGGAGACCCAGTACTTC.

This chain links TRBV4-3 with TRBJ2-7, with a weak D call TRBD2 (6 bases). Between the trimmed V and J ends, which lost 1 base and 0 bases, there was a span of 10 bases. The V gene's germline CDR1 is LGHNA and CDR2 YSLEER. This CDR3 has 15 amino acids. The CDR3, as DNA: TGCGCCAGCAGCCAAGTTTTCGGGAGCTCCTACGAGCAGTACTTC. As protein: CASSQVFGSSYEQYF.

This sequence joins TRBV19 and TRBJ1-2; 7 nucleotides line up with TRBD1. The CDR3 totals 15 residues. Germline V gives CDR1 LNHDA, CDR2 SQIVND (reference sequence). V was clipped by 5 bases and J by 4 bases; unmatched bases: 10. As DNA, the CDR3 is TGTGCCAGTAGTCTCGCCGGGACAGATTCCTATGGCTACACCTTC. Its protein product is CASSLAGTDSYGYTF. Filled out from reference TRBV19 and TRBJ1-2, the complete variable domain reads DGGITQSPKYLFRKEGQNVTLSCEQNLNHDAMYWYRQDPGQGLRLIYYSQIVNDFQKGDIAEGYSVSREKKESFPLTVTSAQKNPTAFYLCASSLAGTDSYGYTFGSGTRLTVV.

This clone was seen more than once but under ten times. The chain combines TRBV15 with TRBJ1-4; possible D gene TRBD1, 5 bases. This CDR3 region has 16 residues. Trimming removed 0 bases at V and 3 bases at J, with 11 bases between. Germline CDR1 reads LNHNV; CDR2 reads YYDKDF (reference sequence). This CDR3 is CATSRDLGRANEKLFF. The DNA of the CDR3 is TGTGCCACCAGCAGAGATTTGGGACGGGCTAATGAAAAACTGTTTTTT.

With respect to this clone: The junction shows a germline mismatch at one end, possibly a read error. This chain connects TRBV5-6 to TRBJ2-5; D is uncertain. Germline V gene data show CDR1 as SGHDT and CDR2 as YYEEEE. The CDR3 is 13 residues long. CDR3 in DNA: TGTGCCGGCAGCTTGTTCGTGAAAGAGACCCAGTACTTC. It codes for CAGSLFVKETQYF.

The chain combines TRBV5-4 with TRBJ2-7; TRBD1 aligns across 9 bases. Trimming cost V 4 bases and J 5 bases; bases outside gene matches: 13. Germline V CDR1 and CDR2: SGHNT, YYREEE (reference sequence). The CDR3 covers 16 residues. The DNA of the CDR3 is TGTGCCAGCAGCCCCGACCCCGGACAGGGGCTCAACGAGCAGTACTTC. This sequence encodes CASSPDPGQGLNEQYF.

The V call is TRBV7-9, the J call TRBJ2-1; D may correspond to TRBD1 or TRBD2 (5 bases each). The V end lost 2 bases, the J end lost 5 bases, and 10 bases lay between the germline ends. CDR1 and CDR2 (germline): SEHNR, FQNEAQ (reference sequence). The CDR3 spans 14 residues. The CDR3 bases are TGTGCCAGCAGCTTAAGTGGGACCCACAATGAGCAGTTCTTC. This translates into CASSLSGTHNEQFF. The full variable domain, in which reference TRBV7-9 and TRBJ2-1 provide the parts outside the CDR3, is DTGVSQNPRHKITKRGQNVTFRCDPISEHNRLYWYRQTLGQGPEFLTYFQNEAQLEKSRLLSDRFSAERPKGSFSTLEIQRTEQGDSAMYLCASSLSGTHNEQFFGPGTRLTVL.

V usage is TRBV6-5 and J usage is TRBJ1-2; 8 bases agree with TRBD1. This CDR3 region has 14 residues. After removal of 7 bases from V and 1 base from J, the junction contained 5 bases not matched to a gene. Germline values: CDR1 MNHEY, CDR2 SVGAGI. CDR3 nucleotide sequence: TGTGCCAGCAACGGACAGGGAAATAACTATGGCTACACCTTC. Translating gives CASNGQGNNYGYTF.

This chain joins TRBV4-3 and TRBJ2-7, with TRBD1 matching over 7 bases. CDR1 LGHNA and CDR2 YSLEER come from the germline V gene. The CDR3 length is 14 residues. J gave up 7 bases and V 0 bases, and 6 bases lay outside the gene matches. Here the CDR3 DNA reads TGCGCCAGCAGCCAAGATATACAGGGGCGGGAGCAGTACTTC. Its protein is CASSQDIQGREQYF.

This clone was counted only a few times. This chain joins TRBV5-1 and TRBJ2-5, with D perhaps matching TRBD1 or TRBD2 (6 bases each). This CDR3 contains 15 residues. Germline V gene data show CDR1 as SGHRS and CDR2 as YFSETQ. V shed 5 bases and J shed 5 bases, with 19 bases lying between them. This chain's CDR3 is CASSLIPGAGETQYF. CDR3 nucleotide sequence: TGCGCCAGCAGTCTGATCCCGGGGGCTGGGGAGACCCAGTACTTC.

The chain recombines TRBV5-1 with TRBJ1-1, with D possibly being TRBD1 (6 bases). CDR1 is SGHRS and CDR2 is YFSETQ in the germline V gene. The V end was cut by 0 bases, the J end by 1 base, with 10 bases between. The CDR3 length is 15 residues. The CDR3, as DNA: TGCGCCAGCAGCTTGGATGCCAGGGGGAACACTGAAGCTTTCTTT. This gives the protein CASSLDARGNTEAFF.

The rearrangement joins TRBV18 to TRBJ2-2; 9 nucleotides align to TRBD2. V was pared by 3 bases and J by 8 bases, with 10 bases of the junction left unmatched. The germline gives CDR1 KGHSH, CDR2 LQKENI. This CDR3 is 16 amino acids long. DNA for the CDR3: TGTGCCAGCTCACCCGGGACTAGCCTCAACCTAGGGGAGCTGTTTTTT. The encoded protein is CASSPGTSLNLGELFF.

This clone was seen a single time. The CDR3 loop is CASSESSYEQYF. In DNA, the CDR3 is TGTGCCAGCAGTGAGAGCTCCTACGAGCAGTACTTC. The V and J genes are TRBV6-1 and TRBJ2-7; D is undetermined. The CDR3 spans 12 residues. V was shortened by 3 bases and J by 0 bases, with 3 bases between the two germline ends. Per the germline V gene, CDR1 is MNHNS and CDR2 is SASEGT.

The V gene is TRBV6-5, the J gene TRBJ1-4, with D unresolved. Germline lookup yields CDR1 MNHEY and CDR2 SVGAGI. The CDR3 is 13 residues long. Trimming removed 1 base at V and 6 bases at J, with 6 bases between. CDR3 sequence reads: CASSYFGHEKLFF. The CDR3 DNA reads TGTGCCAGCAGTTACTTTGGCCATGAAAAACTGTTTTTT.

V and J are TRBV30 and TRBJ2-7; 9 nucleotides align to TRBD1. In germline, CDR1 is GTSNPN, CDR2 SVGIG (reference sequence). The CDR3 runs to 15 residues. With 0 bases clipped from V and 6 bases from J, the junction kept 9 bases outside the gene matches. The CDR3 reads CAWSVFGTGYGEQYF. DNA for the CDR3: TGTGCCTGGAGTGTATTCGGGACAGGGTATGGCGAGCAGTACTTC.

The V and J genes are TRBV19 and TRBJ2-5, with 9 bases matching TRBD2. CDR3 length: 14 amino acids. Trimming at V came to 3 bases and at J to 2 bases, leaving 1 base not matched to a gene. Germline V gene lookup returns CDR1 LNHDA and CDR2 SQIVND (reference sequence). The DNA of the CDR3 is TGTGCCAGTAGTATGCGGGGGGGGCAAGAGACCCAGTACTTC. Amino acid sequence: CASSMRGGQETQYF.

This clone was seen a few times. This sequence joins TRBV19 and TRBJ2-1, with 13 bases lining up with TRBD2. From germline, CDR1 is LNHDA and CDR2 SQIVND (reference sequence). The trim removed 7 bases at V and 7 bases at J, leaving 7 bases unmatched. This CDR3 spans 15 amino acids. In nucleotides, the CDR3 is TGTGCCAGTAACCCACTAGCGGGGGGGCGGAATGAGCAGTTCTTC. Encoded protein: CASNPLAGGRNEQFF.

The gene calls are TRBV19 and TRBJ2-2; TRBD1 aligns across 8 bases. The V gene end was trimmed by 7 bases and the J gene end by 6 bases; junction bases not matched to a gene: 13. CDR3 size: 16 residues. Germline CDR1 reads LNHDA; CDR2 reads SQIVND (reference sequence). CDR3 sequence: CASTDPDRVVSGELFF. As DNA, the CDR3 is TGTGCCAGTACCGACCCGGACAGGGTGGTATCCGGGGAGCTGTTTTTT.

CDR3 nucleotides: TGTGCCAGCAGCTTAGAGTCAGGGCCCAATCAGCCCCAGCATTTT. Its translation: CASSLESGPNQPQHF. This chain uses TRBV11-2 with TRBJ1-5; the D gene is possibly TRBD1 (5 bases). Looked up from germline, CDR1 is SGHAT and CDR2 is FQNNGV. The V end lost 0 bases, the J end lost 3 bases, and 9 bases lay between the germline ends. The CDR3 is made up of 15 amino acids.

The rearrangement uses TRBV6-1 and TRBJ2-2; D may be TRBD1 or TRBD2 (5 bases each). The V gene's germline CDR1 is MNHNS and CDR2 SASEGT. Deletions cut 8 bases from V and 0 bases from J, with 13 bases between. The CDR3 is 15 amino acids. The CDR3 DNA is TGTGCCAGCGGCACCGGGACGGCGAACACCGGGGAGCTGTTTTTT. Its translation is CASGTGTANTGELFF.

CDR3 nucleotide sequence: TGTGCCAGCTCACCAACAGACGAGCAGTTCTTC. Residues: CASSPTDEQFF. The genes are TRBV18 and TRBJ2-1; D uncertain. CDR1 is KGHSH and CDR2 is LQKENI in the germline V gene. Trimming took 2 bases from V and 10 from J, leaving 6 bases between them. The length of the CDR3 is 11 residues.

This clone turned up a few times. This chain joins TRBV2 and TRBJ1-6, with a possible D match to TRBD1 (6 bases). The length of the CDR3 is 15 residues. V dropped 4 bases and J dropped 10 bases, with 17 bases sitting between them. Germline CDR1 is SNHLY and CDR2 is FYNNEI. The CDR3 region is CASSGATQGSSPLHF. DNA for the CDR3: TGTGCCAGCAGTGGAGCGACACAGGGTTCCTCACCCCTCCACTTT.

The J gene is TRBJ2-2, the V gene TRBV10-1, with 9 nucleotides matching TRBD1. Germline V CDR1 and CDR2: WNHNN, SYGVQD (reference sequence). The CDR3 totals 17 residues. After removal of 6 bases from V and 1 base from J, the junction contained 9 bases not matched to a gene. DNA of the CDR3: TGCGCCAGCAGCCTAATGGGACAGGGAAGGAACACCGGGGAGCTGTTTTTT. Its protein product is CASSLMGQGRNTGELFF.